This is a list of T cell receptor beta chains from one sample in a study of monozygotic twins with inflammatory bowel disease. One entry per CDR3 protein, without DNA, is what TCRdb gives after re-calling the 5' RACE reads. The sample totals about 210,000 distinct CDR3 sequences. Sequenced input: blood. The receptors shown here come from a human donor with ulcerative colitis or Crohn's disease, or a healthy co-twin of an affected twin (not recorded which). CDR3s include the opening cysteine and the closing phenylalanine or tryptophan. Fields, in order: J gene, V gene, CDR3 protein.

TRBJ1-2,TRBV20-1,CSAPTENYGYTF
TRBJ2-2,TRBV20-1,CSAVRTSGGHRELFF
TRBJ2-3,TRBV7-9,CASSTEQVLVWYF
TRBJ1-6,TRBV10-3,CAISESVTGNSPLHF
TRBJ2-2,TRBV20-1,CSARDRGSNTGELFF
TRBJ1-2,TRBV7-9,CASSPRTEAMYGYTF
TRBJ2-1,TRBV12-3/TRBV12-4,CASLVLAGESSYNEQFF
TRBJ2-7,TRBV27,CASSRGRAGDEQYF
TRBJ1-5,TRBV20-1,CSAKRKTRPGAPREAQHF
TRBJ1-6,TRBV18,CASSQTGGESPLHF
TRBJ2-7,TRBV3-1,CASSHGSLEEQYF
TRBJ2-6,TRBV29-1,CSVETDVGAGANVLTF
TRBJ1-1,TRBV12-3/TRBV12-4,CASTRIDRGGAFF
TRBJ1-3,TRBV12-3/TRBV12-4,CASSFGGTSGNTIYF
TRBJ2-1,TRBV7-3,CASSHDPNNEQFF
TRBJ2-7,TRBV6-6,CASSPGPLSYEQYF
TRBJ2-5,TRBV20-1,CSARDERGNQETQYF
TRBJ1-1,TRBV18,CASSPYGDVSTEAFF
TRBJ2-7,TRBV7-2,CASSPRTVLGEQYF
TRBJ1-2,TRBV5-6,CASSLGRGQGYTF
TRBJ2-5,TRBV7-2,CASSLLPRGARETQYF
TRBJ2-7,TRBV5-1,CASSMIGPEQYF
TRBJ2-1,TRBV12-3/TRBV12-4,CASSSSERGLMDNEQFF
TRBJ1-4,TRBV6-6,CASRSDLNEKLFF
TRBJ2-1,TRBV12-3/TRBV12-4,CASSLRQSSYNEQFF
TRBJ2-1,TRBV20-1,CSAPLAGGRNEQFF
TRBJ1-1,TRBV5-1,CASSLEGTGGTEAFF
TRBJ1-5,TRBV20-1,CSARQGVHNQPQHF
TRBJ2-7,TRBV12-3/TRBV12-4,CASSLGQPSYEQYF
TRBJ1-5,TRBV5-5,CASSLTFDGNQPQHF
TRBJ2-3,TRBV10-2,CASSERRGGPYTQYF
TRBJ2-7,TRBV18,CASSQNKGAYEQYF
TRBJ2-3,TRBV15,CATSSLLTQRGGRADTQYF
TRBJ1-1,TRBV11-2,CASSHHPGTGTTEAFF
TRBJ1-5,TRBV5-6,CASSRRRDRGSNQPQHF
TRBJ2-5,TRBV10-2,CASSETRWETQYF
TRBJ1-6,TRBV14,CASSRQGRNSPLHF
TRBJ1-2,TRBV4-1,CASSPIGTNYGYTF
TRBJ2-7,TRBV3-1,CASSPTTPYEQYF
TRBJ1-6,TRBV7-9,CASSLEQGTSPLHF
TRBJ1-1,TRBV7-9,CASSSLGTHTINTEAFF
TRBJ1-5,TRBV21-1,CASSTGQPDQPQHF
TRBJ1-1,TRBV19,CASRPPGPVTEAFF
TRBJ2-7,TRBV18,CASSPDFPERQYF
TRBJ2-1,TRBV5-1,CASKIAGGYNEQFF
TRBJ2-3,TRBV7-2,CASSPRALMDTQYF
TRBJ2-2,TRBV5-1,CASSLAPAGGLNTGELFF
TRBJ1-6,TRBV6-2/TRBV6-3,CASSLTQYYNSPLHF
TRBJ2-5,TRBV7-2,CASREQETQYF
TRBJ2-3,TRBV27,CASSPFLDSRTDTQYF
TRBJ2-7,TRBV5-5,CASSLAGTVNYEQYF
TRBJ1-5,TRBV5-1,CASSYIGDQPQHF
TRBJ1-2,TRBV5-1,CASSLEPGSYGYTF
TRBJ1-6,TRBV10-2,CASSEGGSGIYNSPLHF
TRBJ2-5,TRBV11-2,CASSTGVREETQYF
TRBJ2-3,TRBV3-1,CASSRVMFSQDTQYF
TRBJ1-2,TRBV5-1,CASSWEGAAYGYTF
TRBJ2-5,TRBV29-1,CSVGVAGGGETQYF